Shown below are 11 T cell receptor beta chains from a single sample sequenced in a study of radiotherapy plus CTLA-4 blockade in lung cancer. Assay: immunoSEQ multiplex PCR; the TCRdb copy retains only in-frame clones and omits some. The sample includes 30,000 to 40,000 clones, 60% to 80% of them seen just once. The specimen comprised peripheral blood, sampled from a patient treated with radiotherapy plus ipilimumab. Receptor source: a human donor with non-small cell lung cancer whose response to radiotherapy plus ipilimumab could not be evaluated.

This clone appeared once. The chain employs TRBV5-4 and TRBJ2-7; 10 nucleotides line up with TRBD2. Losses at the gene ends were 4 bases for V and 4 bases for J; bases not matched to a gene: 8. Germline values: CDR1 SGHNT, CDR2 YYREEE (reference sequence). This CDR3 comprises 15 residues. The CDR3 loop is CASSHQSGRVYEQYF. The CDR3 coding sequence is TGTGCCAGCAGCCACCAAAGCGGGAGGGTTTACGAGCAGTACTTC.

This clone was found a few times. The genes are TRBV5-1 and TRBJ2-7; tentatively, D is TRBD2 (6 bases). The CDR3 consists of 14 residues. From germline, CDR1 is SGHRS and CDR2 YFSETQ. V was shortened by 5 bases and J by 0 bases, with 12 bases between the two germline ends. The CDR3 coding sequence is TGCGCCAGCAGGGCTAGCGACTACTCCTACGAGCAGTACTTC. It is translated as CASRASDYSYEQYF. The full variable domain, with the rest looked up from reference TRBV5-1 and TRBJ2-7, is KAGVTQTPRYLIKTRGQQVTLSCSPISGHRSVSWYQQTPGQGLQFLFEYFSETQRNKGNFPGRFSGRQFSNSRSEMNVSTLELGDSALYLCASRASDYSYEQYFGPGTRLTVT.

In DNA form, the CDR3 reads TGTGCCAGCAGCAGGGTAGGGGGGGCGCGTAACACTGAAGCTTTCTTT. Translating gives CASSRVGGARNTEAFF. The rearrangement links TRBV16 to TRBJ1-1, with a weak D call TRBD1 (6 bases). The CDR3 length is 16 residues. Germline V gene lookup returns CDR1 KGHSY and CDR2 FQNENV. V lost 5 bases, J lost 2 bases, and 18 bases lay in between.

The chain is built from TRBV18 and TRBJ2-7, with TRBD1 matching 7 bases. Germline-derived CDR1 and CDR2 are KGHSH and LQKENI. CDR3 size: 14 residues. V dropped 2 bases and J dropped 2; count of bases not matched to a gene: 3. CDR3 sequence reads: CASSPGTEPYEQYF. DNA for the CDR3: TGTGCCAGCTCACCAGGGACAGAACCCTACGAGCAGTACTTC.

The V and J genes are TRBV4-3 and TRBJ1-4, with D maybe TRBD1 (5 bases). Germline V lookup: CDR1 LGHNA, CDR2 YSLEER. V dropped 4 bases and J dropped 6 bases, with 27 bases sitting between them. This CDR3 has 19 amino acids. In DNA form, the CDR3 reads TGCGCCAGCAGCCCCAGGACCTCCTCCACCGACGGGACTTATGAAAAACTGTTTTTT. As protein: CASSPRTSSTDGTYEKLFF.

In this sample, this clone turned up once. The genes are TRBV5-3 and TRBJ2-3; unclear D gene. TRBV5-3 is an ORF, and what it does is uncertain. The CDR3 has 13 amino acids. Trimming pared 3 bases from V and 3 bases from J, leaving 8 bases between. The CDR3 sequence is CARSSEATDTQYF. CDR3 sequence (DNA): TGTGCCAGAAGCTCCGAAGCTACAGATACGCAGTATTTT.

The chain links TRBV29-1 to TRBJ2-3; 14 bases align to TRBD2. The CDR3 is made up of 17 amino acids. Germline CDR1 SQVTM, CDR2 ANQGSEA. V shed 7 bases and J 0 bases; nucleotides not matched to a gene: 9. CDR3 nucleotides: TGCAGCGCGTCGGGACTAGCGGGAGTAGGAAGCACAGATACGCAGTATTTT. This translates into CSASGLAGVGSTDTQYF.

The chain couples TRBV5-1 to TRBJ2-1; 7 positions match TRBD2. The junction had 13 bases not matched to a gene; V was cut back by 9 bases and J by 4 bases. There are 15 residues in the CDR3. Germline CDR1 and CDR2: SGHRS and YFSETQ. CDR3 bases: TGCGCCACCTCCCTGGCGGGAGCACGATACAATGAGCAGTTCTTC. Translation gives CATSLAGARYNEQFF.

The CDR3 reads CASSQPGQVIEQYF. In nucleotides, the CDR3 is TGTGCCAGCAGTCAACCGGGACAGGTCATCGAGCAGTACTTC. This sequence joins TRBV11-2 and TRBJ2-7; 8 nucleotides line up with TRBD1. J was trimmed by 6 bases and V by 6 bases; bases with no gene match: 10. The CDR3 totals 14 residues. Germline CDR1 is SGHAT and CDR2 is FQNNGV.

The rearrangement uses TRBV28 and TRBJ2-4, with a tentative D call TRBD1 (5 bases). Germline V lookup: CDR1 MDHEN, CDR2 SYDVKM. The length of the CDR3 is 14 residues. Trimming shortened V by 6 bases and J by 1 base, and 10 bases separated the two germline ends. The chain's CDR3 is CASSLWGAKNIQYF. The CDR3 coding sequence is TGTGCCAGCAGCCTCTGGGGCGCCAAAAACATTCAGTACTTC.

This chain connects TRBV9 to TRBJ2-1; 13 bases line up with TRBD2. This CDR3 is built from 15 residues. Trimming at V came to 2 bases and at J to 7 bases, leaving 3 bases not matched to a gene. Germline-derived CDR1 and CDR2 are SGDLS and YYNGEE. The CDR3: CASSVGLAGENEQFF. In DNA form, the CDR3 reads TGTGCCAGCAGCGTCGGACTAGCGGGAGAAAATGAGCAGTTCTTC.